The 9 T cell receptor beta chains below come from one sample, sequenced in a study of cytomegalovirus exposure and HLA in healthy donors. The PCR was carried out with 60 Vbeta primers and 13 Jbeta primers. Only in-frame clones appear in the TCRdb table, and some are missing; sequencing was by immunoSEQ multiplex PCR. The data show 150,000 to 200,000 clones, almost 80% seen once. Sequencing was carried out using PBMCs. These receptors originate from a man in his forties or fifties in good health and CMV-seropositive.

The chain carries TRBV19 and TRBJ1-1, with 7 positions matching TRBD1. The CDR3 loop spans 15 amino acids. V lost 4 bases to trimming and J lost 2 bases; unmatched junction nucleotides: 7. Looked up from germline, CDR1 is LNHDA and CDR2 is SQIVND (reference sequence). DNA of the CDR3: TGTGCCAGTAGTAACGGGGACAGCGAAAACACTGAAGCTTTCTTT. This gives the protein CASSNGDSENTEAFF.

In this sample, this clone turned up a few times. The J gene is TRBJ2-5, the V gene TRBV7-2; TRBD2 agrees at 9 bases. Germline trimming cut 1 base from V and 5 bases from J; bases unmatched to any gene: 2. The V gene's germline CDR1 is SGHTA and CDR2 FQGNSA. The CDR3 is made up of 14 amino acids. The CDR3 bases are TGTGCCAGCAGCTTAGTAGCGGGGGAGGAGACCCAGTACTTC. It yields the protein CASSLVAGEETQYF.

The J gene is TRBJ1-1, the V gene TRBV28, with TRBD1 matching over 9 bases. The length of the CDR3 is 14 residues. V was pared by 6 bases and J by 2 bases, with 4 bases of the junction left unmatched. Germline V gene data show CDR1 as MDHEN and CDR2 as SYDVKM. The chain's CDR3 is CASSVTGGNTEAFF. The CDR3 nucleotides read TGTGCCAGCAGCGTGACAGGGGGAAACACTGAAGCTTTCTTT.

As to this clone: It is unclear where the CDR3 begins or ends on the DNA, so no DNA is shown, and the CDR3 is as TCRdb lists it. The J gene is TRBJ2-3, the V gene TRBV21-1; the table gives TRBD1 as D, unverified against the DNA. TRBV21-1 represents a pseudogene. The CDR3 contains 15 residues when both ends are counted. The CDR3 region is CASSKVGPGSDTQYF.

Written as DNA, the CDR3 is TGTGCCAGCAAACCAGGGGGCGCGGGGAACACAGATACGCAGTATTTT. Its protein product is CASKPGGAGNTDTQYF. V and J are TRBV28 and TRBJ2-3; the match to TRBD1 covers 8 bases. This CDR3 has 16 residues. The V gene's germline CDR1 is MDHEN and CDR2 SYDVKM. V shed 7 bases, J shed 2 bases, and the junction held 11 bases outside the gene matches.

V usage is TRBV5-4 and J usage is TRBJ2-7; D is ambiguous. Deletions cut 4 bases from V and 4 bases from J, with 6 bases between. The CDR3 has 11 residues. The germline CDR1 and CDR2 sequences are SGHNT and YYREEE (reference sequence). CDR3 bases: TGTGCCAGCAGCACTGAATACGAGCAGTACTTC. As protein: CASSTEYEQYF.

The chain is built from TRBV11-2 and TRBJ2-5; tentatively, D is TRBD2 (6 bases). Germline V gene data show CDR1 as SGHAT and CDR2 as FQNNGV. The CDR3 extends over 15 amino acids. Trimming stripped 1 base from V and 2 bases from J, with 11 bases between. This chain's CDR3 is CASSLGRGSQETQYF. The DNA for the CDR3 is TGTGCCAGCAGCTTAGGGAGGGGTTCTCAAGAGACCCAGTACTTC.

The chain joins TRBV5-6 to TRBJ2-2; D unresolved. Trimming pared 6 bases from V and 7 bases from J, leaving 10 bases between. Per the germline V gene, CDR1 is SGHDT and CDR2 is YYEEEE. The CDR3 is made up of 12 amino acids. CDR3 loop: CASTSPNGELFF. The CDR3 DNA sequence: TGTGCCAGCACCTCTCCTAACGGGGAGCTGTTTTTT.

The chain carries TRBV19 and TRBJ1-3, with TRBD1 identical over 8 bases. V gave up 4 bases and J gave up 0 bases; unmatched junction bases: 5. The CDR3 runs to 16 residues. CDR1 is LNHDA and CDR2 is SQIVND in the germline V gene (reference sequence). CDR3 DNA: TGTGCCAGTAGTACGGCAGGGGGCATCTCTGGAAACACCATATATTTT. Protein product: CASSTAGGISGNTIYF.